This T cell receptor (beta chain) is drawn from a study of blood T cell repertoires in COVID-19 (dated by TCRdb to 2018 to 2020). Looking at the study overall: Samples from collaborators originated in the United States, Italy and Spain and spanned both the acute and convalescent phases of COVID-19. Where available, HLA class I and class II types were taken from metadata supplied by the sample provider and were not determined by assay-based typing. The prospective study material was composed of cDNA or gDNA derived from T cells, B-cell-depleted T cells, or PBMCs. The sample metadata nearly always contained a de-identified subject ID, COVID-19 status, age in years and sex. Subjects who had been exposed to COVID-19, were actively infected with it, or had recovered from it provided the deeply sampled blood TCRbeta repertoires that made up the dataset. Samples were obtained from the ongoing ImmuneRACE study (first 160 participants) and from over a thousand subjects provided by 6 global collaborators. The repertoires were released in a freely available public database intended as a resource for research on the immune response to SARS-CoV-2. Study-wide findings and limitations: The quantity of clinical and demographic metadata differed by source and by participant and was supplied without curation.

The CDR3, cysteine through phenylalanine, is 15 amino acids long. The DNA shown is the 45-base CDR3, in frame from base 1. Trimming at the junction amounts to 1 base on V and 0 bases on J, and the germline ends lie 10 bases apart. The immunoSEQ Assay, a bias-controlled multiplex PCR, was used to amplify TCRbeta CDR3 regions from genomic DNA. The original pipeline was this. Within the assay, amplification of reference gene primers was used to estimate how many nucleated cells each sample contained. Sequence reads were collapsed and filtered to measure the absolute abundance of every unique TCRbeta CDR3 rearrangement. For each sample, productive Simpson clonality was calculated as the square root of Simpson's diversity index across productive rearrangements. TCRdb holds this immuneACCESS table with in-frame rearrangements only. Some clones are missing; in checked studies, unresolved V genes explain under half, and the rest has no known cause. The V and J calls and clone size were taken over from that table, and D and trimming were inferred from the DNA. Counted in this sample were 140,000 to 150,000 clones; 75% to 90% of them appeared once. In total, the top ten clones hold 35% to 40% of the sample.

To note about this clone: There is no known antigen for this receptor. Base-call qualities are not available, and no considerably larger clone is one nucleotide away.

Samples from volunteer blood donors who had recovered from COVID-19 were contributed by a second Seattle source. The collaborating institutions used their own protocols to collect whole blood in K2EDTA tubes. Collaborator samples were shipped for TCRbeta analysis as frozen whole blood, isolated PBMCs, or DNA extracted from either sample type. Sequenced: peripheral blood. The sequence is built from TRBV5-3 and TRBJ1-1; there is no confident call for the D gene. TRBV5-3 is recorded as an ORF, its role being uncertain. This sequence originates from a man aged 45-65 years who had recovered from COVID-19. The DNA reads TGTGCCAGAAGCTTGATCGGGAGTATGAACACTGAAGCTTTCTTT. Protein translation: CARSLIGSMNTEAFF.